What follows are 29 T cell receptor beta chains derived from one specimen sequenced in a study of cytomegalovirus exposure and HLA in healthy donors. It was with 60 Vbeta and 13 Jbeta primers that the PCR ran. This table comes from immunoSEQ multiplex PCR, and its TCRdb copy is limited to in-frame clones, with some not included. The top ten hold under 0.4% of the sample, which has about 180,000 clones, about four fifths seen once. The sequenced material came from PBMCs. The source is a boy younger than 10 in good health and CMV-seronegative.

This chain connects TRBV19 to TRBJ2-1; 10 nucleotides match TRBD2. The CDR3 spans 16 residues. Germline-derived CDR1 and CDR2 are LNHDA and SQIVND (reference sequence). With V trimmed by 4 bases and J by 2 bases, 5 bases remained unmatched. CDR3 sequence reads: CASSNRAGGPYNEQFF. CDR3 DNA: TGTGCCAGTAGTAATAGAGCGGGAGGGCCCTACAATGAGCAGTTCTTC.

This clone appeared once. The chain combines TRBV11-2 with TRBJ2-7; D not resolved. V gave up 3 bases and J gave up 5 bases, with 14 bases separating them. Germline assignment: CDR1 SGHAT and CDR2 FQNNGV. The CDR3 consists of 14 residues. The CDR3 loop reads CASSFRWQIDEQYF. DNA for the CDR3: TGTGCCAGCAGCTTCCGTTGGCAGATCGACGAGCAGTACTTC.

This chain connects TRBV6-5 to TRBJ1-2; D remains ambiguous. Germline V gene sequence: CDR1 MNHEY, CDR2 SVGAGI. The CDR3 totals 12 residues. The V end was cut by 8 bases, the J end by 4 bases, with 11 bases between. The DNA for the CDR3 is TGTGCCAGCGGTGGGTCTAGCTATGGCTACACCTTC. This codes for CASGGSSYGYTF.

The J gene is TRBJ2-3, the V gene TRBV4-1; TRBD2 aligns across 7 bases. Trimming at V came to 0 bases and at J to 6 bases, leaving 6 bases not matched to a gene. Germline assignment: CDR1 MGHRA and CDR2 YSYEKL. The CDR3 sequence is 15 residues long. The CDR3 sequence is CASSQDRLLADTQYF. CDR3 sequence (DNA): TGCGCCAGCAGCCAAGATAGGTTACTAGCGGATACGCAGTATTTT.

This chain joins TRBV29-1 and TRBJ1-1; D gene ambiguous. Germline V CDR1 and CDR2: SQVTM, ANQGSEA. The CDR3 runs to 12 residues. Trimming cost V 7 bases and J 1 base, with 10 bases left between them. The CDR3 DNA is TGCAGCGCTACAGCGGAGAACACTGAAGCTTTCTTT. Amino acids: CSATAENTEAFF.

This sequence joins TRBV4-1 and TRBJ2-3, with TRBD2 matching 13 bases. Germline V CDR1 and CDR2: MGHRA, YSYEKL. There are 18 residues in the CDR3. J was trimmed by 2 bases and V by 4 bases; bases with no gene match: 9. The CDR3 reads CASSRNILAGGTTDTQYF. CDR3 sequence (DNA): TGCGCCAGCAGCCGGAACATACTAGCGGGGGGGACCACAGATACGCAGTATTTT.

The V gene is TRBV30, the J gene TRBJ2-2; the D gene is possibly TRBD1 (6 bases). Trimming pared 0 bases from V and 6 bases from J, leaving 8 bases between. The CDR3 loop spans 13 amino acids. The germline gives CDR1 GTSNPN, CDR2 SVGIG (reference sequence). DNA of the CDR3: TGTGCCTGGAGTGTAAGGGGGTCCGGGGAGCTGTTTTTT. It is translated as CAWSVRGSGELFF.

Only one count was recorded for this clone. CDR3 DNA sequence: TGTGCCAGCAGCTTAGAGGGACAGGGCAGTGAAAAACTGTTTTTT. Translated: CASSLEGQGSEKLFF. The gene calls are TRBV7-9 and TRBJ1-4; 9 positions match TRBD1. CDR1 is SEHNR, CDR2 FQNEAQ, per germline (reference sequence). V was pared by 1 base and J by 7 bases, with 4 bases of the junction left unmatched. The length of the CDR3 is 15 residues.

In nucleotides, the CDR3 is TGTGCCAGCAGTTTAGGGCGTGGGGGCATGAACACTGAAGCTTTCTTT. Translating gives CASSLGRGGMNTEAFF. This chain joins TRBV27 and TRBJ1-1, with D possibly TRBD1 on 6 matching bases. Per germline, CDR1 MNHEY and CDR2 SMNVEV (reference sequence). This CDR3 spans 16 amino acids. V was trimmed by 2 bases and J by 0 bases, leaving 13 bases between them.

The V call is TRBV5-1, the J call TRBJ1-2, with D unresolved. The ends were cut back, 0 bases at V and 0 bases at J, with 6 bases in the middle. Germline V lookup: CDR1 SGHRS, CDR2 YFSETQ. The CDR3 extends over 14 amino acids. The CDR3 bases are TGCGCCAGCAGCTTGGACGGTTCTAACTATGGCTACACCTTC. Its protein is CASSLDGSNYGYTF.

J is TRBJ2-1 and V is TRBV7-3, with 8 bases matching TRBD1. CDR1 is SGHTA and CDR2 is FQGTGA in the germline V gene. The CDR3 is made up of 15 amino acids. V lost 5 bases to trimming and J lost 1 base; unmatched junction nucleotides: 4. For the CDR3, the DNA is TGTGCCAGCAGCCAGAGGACAGGGTCCTACAATGAGCAGTTCTTC. This translates into CASSQRTGSYNEQFF. The whole variable domain, remainder taken from reference TRBV7-3 and TRBJ2-1, is GAGVSQTPSNKVTEKGKYVELRCDPISGHTALYWYRQSLGQGPEFLIYFQGTGAADDSGLPNDRFFAVRPEGSVSTLKIQRTERGDSAVYLCASSQRTGSYNEQFFGPGTRLTVL.

Concerning this clone: Other nucleotide sequences in the sample specify the same CDR3. The chain links TRBV5-1 to TRBJ1-1; no clear D. Germline CDR1 reads SGHRS; CDR2 reads YFSETQ. The CDR3 runs to 15 residues. The ends were cut back, 0 bases at V and 1 base at J, with 10 bases in the middle. CDR3 sequence reads: CASSLVGSGNTEAFF. CDR3 in DNA: TGCGCCAGCAGCTTGGTGGGTTCAGGGAACACTGAAGCTTTCTTT.

The V gene is TRBV7-2, the J gene TRBJ2-3; D uncertain. CDR3 length equals 13 residues. V gave up 5 bases and J gave up 0 bases, with 6 bases separating them. The germline CDR1 and CDR2 sequences are SGHTA and FQGNSA. For the CDR3, the DNA is TGTGCCAGCAGCCCTCTTAGCACAGATACGCAGTATTTT. It translates to CASSPLSTDTQYF.

The chain is built from TRBV28 and TRBJ2-5, with D unresolved. The length of the CDR3 is 14 residues. V gave up 1 base and J gave up 1 base, with 7 bases separating them. Germline V gives CDR1 MDHEN, CDR2 SYDVKM. CDR3 nucleotide sequence: TGTGCCAGCAGTTTATCAGGTTTCCAAGAGACCCAGTACTTC. Translation gives CASSLSGFQETQYF.

The chain is built from TRBV28 and TRBJ2-7, with 7 bases fitting TRBD2. Germline CDR1 MDHEN, CDR2 SYDVKM. The CDR3 runs to 13 residues. The V and J ends lost 7 bases and 2 bases, in that order; junction bases with no gene match: 5. The CDR3 DNA reads as TGTGCCAGCAACCGAGCGGGGACCTACGAGCAGTACTTC. It translates to CASNRAGTYEQYF.

This chain links TRBV5-4 with TRBJ1-2, with a weak D call TRBD1 (6 bases). The CDR3 has 14 amino acids. CDR1 is SGHNT, CDR2 YYREEE, per germline (reference sequence). V dropped 4 bases and J dropped 2 bases, with 12 bases sitting between them. The CDR3 nucleotides are TGTGCCAGCAGCCCGGGACAAGCAAACTATGGCTACACCTTC. Translation: CASSPGQANYGYTF.

The chain combines TRBV5-6 with TRBJ2-5; D not certain. The assigned J gene may be wrong: the sequence end matches TRBJ2-7 better. Per the germline V gene, CDR1 is SGHDT and CDR2 is YYEEEE. This CDR3 contains 13 residues. The CDR3 sequence is CASSLGHLYEQYF. The CDR3, as DNA: TGTGCCAGCAGCTTGGGACACTTATACGAGCAGTACTTC.

This chain links TRBV6-1 with TRBJ1-2; 8 nucleotides agree with TRBD1. V shed 5 bases, J shed 0 bases, and the junction held 5 bases outside the gene matches. This CDR3 spans 15 amino acids. Germline V gene sequence: CDR1 MNHNS, CDR2 SASEGT. The CDR3 sequence is CASSFGQGANYGYTF. The CDR3 DNA is TGTGCCAGCAGTTTCGGACAGGGAGCTAACTATGGCTACACCTTC.

This chain connects TRBV5-6 to TRBJ1-2; D is ambiguous. The CDR3 runs to 15 residues. CDR1 and CDR2 (germline): SGHDT, YYEEEE. With 0 bases removed from V and 4 bases from J, the gap between germline ends came to 13 bases. DNA for the CDR3: TGTGCCAGCAGCTTGGACGGTGCCGCATTCTATGGCTACACCTTC. This codes for CASSLDGAAFYGYTF.

J is TRBJ2-7 and V is TRBV6-6, with 8 bases matching TRBD1. Germline-derived CDR1 and CDR2 are MNHNY and SVGAGI (reference sequence). The CDR3 is made up of 13 amino acids. V lost 5 bases and J lost 4; bases outside the gene matches: 4. This CDR3 is CASSTGGRYEQYF. CDR3 sequence (DNA): TGTGCCAGCAGTACAGGGGGTAGGTACGAGCAGTACTTC.

CDR3 nucleotides: TGTGCCAGCAGTTTTGGCCCTCTGGATGAAAAACTGTTTTTT. Translating gives CASSFGPLDEKLFF. V usage is TRBV27 and J usage is TRBJ1-4; no clear D gene. Per the germline V gene, CDR1 is MNHEY and CDR2 is SMNVEV (reference sequence). The CDR3 extends over 14 amino acids. Trimming removed 3 bases from V and 6 bases from J, with 11 bases in between.

V gene TRBV28 combines with J gene TRBJ1-1; D may be TRBD1 (5 bases). The V end lost 3 bases, the J end lost 10 bases, and 12 bases lay between the germline ends. Germline lookup yields CDR1 MDHEN and CDR2 SYDVKM. This CDR3 comprises 12 residues. The CDR3 DNA sequence: TGTGCCAGCAGTTTCAACAGGCAGGGAGCTTTCTTT. It is translated as CASSFNRQGAFF.

The chain carries TRBV5-1 and TRBJ1-1; no reliable D call. The germline CDR1 and CDR2 sequences are SGHRS and YFSETQ. This CDR3 is built from 15 residues. V dropped 0 bases and J dropped 5 bases, with 14 bases sitting between them. The CDR3 DNA reads as TGCGCCAGCAGCTTGGCCAGGCGGGGAGGTACTGAAGCTTTCTTT. Its protein product is CASSLARRGGTEAFF. The variable domain in full, completed from reference TRBV5-1 and TRBJ1-1, reads KAGVTQTPRYLIKTRGQQVTLSCSPISGHRSVSWYQQTPGQGLQFLFEYFSETQRNKGNFPGRFSGRQFSNSRSEMNVSTLELGDSALYLCASSLARRGGTEAFFGQGTRLTVV.

This chain uses TRBV5-1 with TRBJ2-4; TRBD1 matches at 7 bases. The ends lost 3 bases at V and 1 base at J; junction bases unmatched: 13. Germline V gene data show CDR1 as SGHRS and CDR2 as YFSETQ. The CDR3 is 18 amino acids. The CDR3 is CASSSAGQGVFAKNIQYF. In DNA form, the CDR3 reads TGCGCCAGCAGCTCAGCCGGGCAGGGGGTTTTCGCCAAAAACATTCAGTACTTC.

The rearrangement links TRBV7-9 to TRBJ1-2, with 8 bases aligning to TRBD1. The CDR3 consists of 13 residues. Looked up from germline, CDR1 is SEHNR and CDR2 is FQNEAQ (reference sequence). J lost 9 bases, V lost 5 bases, and 8 bases had no gene match. In DNA, the CDR3 is TGTGCCAGCAGCGAGCAGGGGGCTGTGAGCTACACCTTC. Amino acid sequence: CASSEQGAVSYTF.

The rearrangement uses TRBV27 and TRBJ1-4, with 10 bases fitting TRBD1. V was pared by 5 bases and J by 8 bases, with 11 bases of the junction left unmatched. Germline values: CDR1 MNHEY, CDR2 SMNVEV (reference sequence). CDR3 length: 16 residues. Written as DNA, the CDR3 is TGTGCCAGCAGTCCCCAAATAGACAGGGGGCGGGAAAAACTGTTTTTT. Encoded protein: CASSPQIDRGREKLFF.

Worth noting for this clone: At the DNA level, this CDR3 is encoded by other sequences in the same sample as well. The CDR3 spells CASSFSAGYTEAFF. The CDR3 DNA sequence: TGTGCCAGCAGTTTTTCCGCAGGGTACACTGAAGCTTTCTTT. The rearrangement links TRBV27 to TRBJ1-1; perhaps TRBD1 as D (5 bases). Germline V gives CDR1 MNHEY, CDR2 SMNVEV (reference sequence). This CDR3 comprises 14 residues. V lost 3 bases and J 3 bases, leaving 11 bases between the germline ends.

The table lists this clone with a count of one. The chain recombines TRBV7-2 with TRBJ1-2; 7 positions match TRBD1. The CDR3 covers 14 residues. Germline assignment: CDR1 SGHTA and CDR2 FQGNSA. The J segment lost 4 bases and the V segment lost 6 bases, leaving 8 bases of the junction unmatched. The CDR3 loop is CASRLTGTIYGYTF. For the CDR3, the DNA is TGTGCCAGCAGGTTGACAGGGACCATCTATGGCTACACCTTC.

The genes are TRBV19 and TRBJ1-3; D is unclear. The CDR3 has 16 residues. The V and J ends lost 0 bases and 4 bases respectively, with 13 bases between them. Germline CDR1 and CDR2: LNHDA and SQIVND (reference sequence). CDR3 DNA: TGTGCCAGTAGTATAGAAGGACCGGGGAGAGGAAACACCATATATTTT. This gives the protein CASSIEGPGRGNTIYF.